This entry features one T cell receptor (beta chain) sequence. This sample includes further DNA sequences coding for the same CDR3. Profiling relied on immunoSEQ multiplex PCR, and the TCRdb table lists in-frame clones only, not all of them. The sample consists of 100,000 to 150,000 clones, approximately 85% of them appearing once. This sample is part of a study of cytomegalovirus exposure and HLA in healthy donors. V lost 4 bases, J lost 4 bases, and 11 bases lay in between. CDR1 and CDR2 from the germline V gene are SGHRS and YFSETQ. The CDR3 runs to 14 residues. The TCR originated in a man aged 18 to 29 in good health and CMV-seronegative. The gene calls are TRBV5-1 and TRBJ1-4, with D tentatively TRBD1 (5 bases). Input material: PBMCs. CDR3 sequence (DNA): TGCGCCAGCAGCCTGCAGGGAAATAATGAAAAACTGTTTTTT. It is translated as CASSLQGNNEKLFF.